This passage covers 13 T cell receptor beta chains from one sample sequenced in a study of technical replicates of blood from a handful of donors. The table came from immunoSEQ multiplex PCR; TCRdb's copy has only in-frame clones and leaves some out. In the table there are approximately 73,000 clones, approximately 90% of which are singletons. The sequenced sample consisted of T cells isolated from PBMCs. These TCRs come from a human donor in good health.

The J gene is TRBJ2-1, the V gene TRBV7-9; 12 bases match TRBD2. J lost 6 bases, V lost 5 bases, and 5 bases had no gene match. The CDR3 is 15 residues long. The germline gives CDR1 SEHNR, CDR2 FQNEAQ (reference sequence). CDR3: CASSTGLAGFNEQFF. CDR3 sequence (DNA): TGTGCCAGCAGCACCGGACTAGCGGGATTCAATGAGCAGTTCTTC.

J is TRBJ1-5 and V is TRBV27, with TRBD1 matching over 8 bases. The CDR3 has 17 residues. Germline V lookup: CDR1 MNHEY, CDR2 SMNVEV (reference sequence). The trim removed 5 bases at V and 7 bases at J, leaving 16 bases unmatched. The CDR3 reads CASSSPGTGKLQQPQHF. In nucleotides, the CDR3 is TGTGCCAGCAGTAGTCCCGGGACAGGAAAACTTCAGCAGCCCCAGCATTTT.

This clone was observed once. V and J are TRBV5-1 and TRBJ1-1, with unresolved D. Germline V gives CDR1 SGHRS, CDR2 YFSETQ. Trimming left V 5 bases short and J 5 bases short, with 16 bases between. The CDR3 is made up of 14 amino acids. This CDR3 reads CASRTVVGVTEAFF. CDR3 nucleotides: TGCGCCAGCAGGACCGTAGTCGGGGTTACTGAAGCTTTCTTT. Full variable domain (missing parts from reference TRBV5-1 and TRBJ1-1): KAGVTQTPRYLIKTRGQQVTLSCSPISGHRSVSWYQQTPGQGLQFLFEYFSETQRNKGNFPGRFSGRQFSNSRSEMNVSTLELGDSALYLCASRTVVGVTEAFFGQGTRLTVV.

The V and J genes are TRBV19 and TRBJ2-1; TRBD2 might be the D (6 bases). This CDR3 region has 14 residues. CDR1 LNHDA and CDR2 SQIVND come from the germline V gene (reference sequence). The V gene lost 10 bases and the J gene lost 4 bases, with 17 bases spanning the gap. DNA of the CDR3: TGTGCCACTACAAATCGGGAGTCTTACAATGAGCAGTTCTTC. Translating gives CATTNRESYNEQFF.

This chain joins TRBV10-1 and TRBJ2-2; D not certain. The germline V and J ends were trimmed by 3 bases and 2 bases, with 13 bases remaining between them. The length of the CDR3 is 16 residues. Germline V lookup: CDR1 WNHNN, CDR2 SYGVQD (reference sequence). CDR3 loop: CASSDSMQINTGELFF. CDR3 sequence (DNA): TGCGCCAGCAGTGACTCGATGCAGATAAACACCGGGGAGCTGTTTTTT.

Comments on this clone: The junction and the germline gene differ at one end; a read error may be behind it. This chain links TRBV7-6 with TRBJ2-7, with a tentative D call TRBD2 (6 bases). The CDR3 runs 12 residues. Germline V gene data show CDR1 as SGHVS and CDR2 as FNYEAQ. CDR3: CASSPAGQILNF. DNA for the CDR3: TGTGCCAGCAGCCCCGCGGGGCAGATCCTTAACTTC. The full variable domain, its missing parts supplied by reference TRBV7-6 and TRBJ2-7, is GAGVSQSPRYKVTKRGQDVALRCDPISGHVSLYWYRQALGQGPEFLTYFNYEAQQDKSGLPNDRFSAERPEGSISTLTIQRTEQRDSAMYRCASSPAGQILNFGPGTRLTVT.

V and J are TRBV4-1 and TRBJ1-2, with 7 bases matching TRBD1. Unmatched junction bases numbered 0, after V lost 0 bases and J lost 2 bases. The CDR3 length is 14 residues. From germline, CDR1 is MGHRA and CDR2 YSYEKL. CDR3 DNA sequence: TGCGCCAGCAGCCAAGAGACAGGGAACTATGGCTACACCTTC. Protein: CASSQETGNYGYTF.

The chain is built from TRBV7-9 and TRBJ2-1, with unresolved D. Germline V lookup: CDR1 SEHNR, CDR2 FQNEAQ (reference sequence). V lost 1 base and J 7 bases, leaving 11 bases between the germline ends. The CDR3 contains 14 residues. The CDR3 bases are TGTGCCAGCAGCTTAGAGGCGAAGCGAAATGAGCAGTTCTTC. Its translation: CASSLEAKRNEQFF.

The J gene is TRBJ2-1, the V gene TRBV19, with a weak D call TRBD1 (5 bases). CDR1 is LNHDA and CDR2 is SQIVND in the germline V gene (reference sequence). Trimming stripped 3 bases from V and 2 bases from J, with 14 bases between. CDR3 length equals 16 residues. This chain's CDR3 is CASSMGRTNPYNEQFF. CDR3 bases: TGTGCCAGTAGTATGGGCAGGACAAATCCCTACAATGAGCAGTTCTTC.

The chain has TRBV14 and TRBJ1-2; D uncertain. The germline V gene encodes CDR1 SGHDN and CDR2 FVKESK. The CDR3 is 13 amino acids. V was trimmed by 4 bases and J by 1 base, leaving 7 bases between them. CDR3: CASSRGYNYGYTF. CDR3 in DNA: TGTGCCAGCAGCCGAGGATATAACTATGGCTACACCTTC.

The rearrangement uses TRBV7-2 and TRBJ1-3, with D tentatively TRBD1 (5 bases). CDR1 and CDR2 (germline): SGHTA, FQGNSA. The CDR3 is made up of 14 amino acids. V lost 3 bases, J lost 9 bases, and 15 bases lay in between. The CDR3 spells CASSLSGGGFTIYF. Here the CDR3 DNA reads TGTGCCAGCAGCTTGTCTGGGGGAGGTTTCACCATATATTTT.

The genes are TRBV2 and TRBJ1-5, with TRBD1 identical over 7 bases. Trimming cost V 9 bases and J 3 bases; bases outside gene matches: 5. The CDR3 runs to 13 residues. The germline V gene has CDR1 SNHLY and CDR2 FYNNEI. The CDR3 reads CARGTAINQPQHF. The CDR3 DNA reads TGTGCCAGAGGGACAGCCATCAATCAGCCCCAGCATTTT.

V usage is TRBV6-5 and J usage is TRBJ2-7; 7 bases line up with TRBD2. The germline CDR1 and CDR2 sequences are MNHEY and SVGAGI. The CDR3 contains 12 residues. With 6 bases clipped from V and 3 bases from J, the junction kept 2 bases outside the gene matches. As DNA, the CDR3 is TGTGCCAGCAGGGGGGAGGGCTACGAGCAGTACTTC. Its protein is CASRGEGYEQYF.